This is a list of T cell receptor beta chains from one sample in a study of Graves' ophthalmopathy and Graves' hyperthyroidism. TCRdb itself ran the multiplex PCR reads through MiXCR, one entry per CDR3 protein. The data show 500,000 to 600,000 distinct CDR3 sequences, with about two fifths seen just once and roughly 4.5% held by the top ten. The sequenced sample was peripheral blood or thyroid tissue (not recorded which). The receptors stem from an adult man with Graves' hyperthyroidism. CDR3s include the opening cysteine and the closing phenylalanine or tryptophan. The D gene is left open where the match is weak.

j_call v_call d_call cdr3_aa
TRBJ2-2 TRBV24-1 - CATSDTWGLGDTGELFF
TRBJ2-7 TRBV5-4 TRBD1 CASSLQGSGYEQYF
TRBJ1-3 TRBV7-3 TRBD1 CASSRTGGITIYF
TRBJ1-3 TRBV5-1 - CASSLVPQSSGNTIYF
TRBJ1-6 TRBV5-1 - CASNNSPLHF
TRBJ2-3 TRBV7-2 TRBD2 CASSLGGEVDTQYF
TRBJ2-7 TRBV7-2 TRBD2 CASSVTSGSYEQYF
TRBJ1-1 TRBV12-3/TRBV12-4 - CASSTRGGRPSNTEAFF
TRBJ1-3 TRBV24-1 - CATSLGGAGNTIYF
- TRBV29-1 TRBD2 CSEISEREGHYEQFF
TRBJ2-5 TRBV18 TRBD1 CASSASQGPLEETQYF
TRBJ1-5 TRBV7-8 - CASSLVATAYNQPQHF
TRBJ1-5 TRBV27 - CASSLIGPNQPQHF
TRBJ2-1 TRBV4-2 - CASSLLTYNEQFF
TRBJ1-1 TRBV5-1 - CASSTDGLNTEAFF
TRBJ2-7 TRBV7-9 - CASSFYICSPMGTGGEQYF
TRBJ2-7 TRBV12-3/TRBV12-4 TRBD1 CASRVRGLRGEQYF
TRBJ1-5 TRBV27 - CASSEQGGRSQPQHF
TRBJ1-6 TRBV18 - CASSSQRDSPLHF
TRBJ2-7 TRBV6-5 - CASSYETGYEQYF
TRBJ2-2 TRBV20-1 - CSARAPNTGELFF
TRBJ2-2 TRBV7-9 - CASSTTRSGGELFF
TRBJ1-4 TRBV3-1 - CASRRRVTEKLFF
TRBJ1-6 TRBV10-3 - CAISPGLSSYNSPLHF
TRBJ1-2 TRBV7-9 TRBD1 CASSWDRYGYTF
TRBJ1-1 TRBV7-6 - CASSLSAGLNTEAFF
TRBJ2-7 TRBV7-9 TRBD1 CASSLGTGPYEQYF
TRBJ1-1 TRBV19 - CASARTVEAFF
TRBJ1-3 TRBV28 - CASSWSGHSGNTIYF
TRBJ2-6 TRBV29-1 - CSVEDRGGANVLTF
TRBJ2-7 TRBV20-1 TRBD1 CSAQSRDSLAYEQYF
TRBJ2-7 TRBV7-9 TRBD2 CASSLATSGDIEQYF
TRBJ2-2 TRBV7-9 - CASSGGVRVSEKTGELFF
TRBJ1-2 TRBV20-1 - CSATHSGTLSLSDYGYTF
TRBJ1-2 TRBV29-1 TRBD1 CSVERDSGYGYTF
TRBJ1-4 TRBV28 TRBD1 CASSFDRAEREKLFF
TRBJ1-5 TRBV20-1 - CSGVGEGLSNQPQHF
TRBJ2-7 TRBV29-1 TRBD2 CSLGTSVYSYEQYF
TRBJ2-7 TRBV5-1 - CASSLDRETKQYF